This T cell receptor beta chain was sequenced during a study of OX40 agonist ivuxolimab in advanced cancers. From germline, CDR1 is MNHEY and CDR2 SVGAGI. The CDR3 loop spans 16 amino acids. The V and J ends lost 2 bases and 0 bases, in that order; junction bases with no gene match: 6. Sequenced by immunoSEQ multiplex PCR; TCRdb stores in-frame clones only, minus some. In the table there are tens of thousands of clones, around 80% of which are singletons. The sample holds a few counts of this clone. The source was CD4+ or CD8+ T cells sorted from blood, collected in a trial of the OX40 agonist ivuxolimab. The origin of this receptor is an adult with an advanced solid tumor such as melanoma, head and neck, liver or kidney cancer. V usage is TRBV6-5 and J usage is TRBJ2-7; TRBD1 matches at 8 bases. CDR3 DNA: TGTGCCAGCAGTTACGGGGGCAGGGGGCGCTCCTACGAGCAGTACTTC. Translated: CASSYGGRGRSYEQYF.